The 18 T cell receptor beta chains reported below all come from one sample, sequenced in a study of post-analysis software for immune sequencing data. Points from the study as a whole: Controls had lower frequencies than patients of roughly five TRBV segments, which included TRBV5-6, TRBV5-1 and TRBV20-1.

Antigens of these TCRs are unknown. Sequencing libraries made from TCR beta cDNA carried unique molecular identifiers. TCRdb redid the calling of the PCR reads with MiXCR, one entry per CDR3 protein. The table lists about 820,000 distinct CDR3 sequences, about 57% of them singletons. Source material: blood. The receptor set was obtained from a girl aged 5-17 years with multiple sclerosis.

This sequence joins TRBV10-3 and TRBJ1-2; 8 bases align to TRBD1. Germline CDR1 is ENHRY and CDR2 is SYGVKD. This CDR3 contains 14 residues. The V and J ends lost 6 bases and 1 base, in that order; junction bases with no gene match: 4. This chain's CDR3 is CAISADRVNYGYTF. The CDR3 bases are TGTGCCATCAGCGCGGACAGGGTTAACTATGGCTACACCTTC.

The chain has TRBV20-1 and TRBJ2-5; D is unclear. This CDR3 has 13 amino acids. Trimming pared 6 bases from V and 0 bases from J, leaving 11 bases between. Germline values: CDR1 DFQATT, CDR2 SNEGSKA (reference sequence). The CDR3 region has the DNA TGCAGTGCCCCAGGACCTTACCAAGAGACCCAGTACTTC. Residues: CSAPGPYQETQYF.

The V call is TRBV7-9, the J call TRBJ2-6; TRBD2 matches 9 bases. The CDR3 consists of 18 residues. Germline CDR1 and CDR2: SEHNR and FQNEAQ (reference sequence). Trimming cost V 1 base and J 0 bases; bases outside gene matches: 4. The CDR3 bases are TGTGCCAGCAGCTTAGTCCCGACTAGCGGCTCTGGGGCCAACGTCCTGACTTTC. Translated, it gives CASSLVPTSGSGANVLTF.

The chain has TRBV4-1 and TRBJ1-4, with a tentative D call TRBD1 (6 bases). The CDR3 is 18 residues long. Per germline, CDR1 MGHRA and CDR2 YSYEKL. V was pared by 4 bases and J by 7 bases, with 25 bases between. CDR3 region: CASSPLRDIDTLIEKLFF. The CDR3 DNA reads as TGCGCCAGCAGCCCTCTCCGGGACATCGACACCCTTATTGAAAAACTGTTTTTT.

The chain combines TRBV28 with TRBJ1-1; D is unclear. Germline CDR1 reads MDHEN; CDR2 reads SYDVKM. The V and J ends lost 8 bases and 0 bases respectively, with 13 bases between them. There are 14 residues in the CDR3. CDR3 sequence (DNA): TGTGCCAGCTCTCCCACACAGATGAACACTGAAGCTTTCTTT. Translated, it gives CASSPTQMNTEAFF.

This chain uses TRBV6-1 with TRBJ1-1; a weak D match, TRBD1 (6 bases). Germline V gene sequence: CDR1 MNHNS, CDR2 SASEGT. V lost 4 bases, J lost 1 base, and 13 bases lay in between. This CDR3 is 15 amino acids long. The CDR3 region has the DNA TGTGCCAGCAGTGGATTAGGGGGGGAGAACACTGAAGCTTTCTTT. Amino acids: CASSGLGGENTEAFF.

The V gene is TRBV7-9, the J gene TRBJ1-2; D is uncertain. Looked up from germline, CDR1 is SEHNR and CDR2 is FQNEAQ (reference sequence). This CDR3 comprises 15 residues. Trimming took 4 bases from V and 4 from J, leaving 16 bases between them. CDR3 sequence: CASSSLLKPGYGYTF. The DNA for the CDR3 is TGTGCCAGCAGCTCCTTGTTAAAACCGGGCTATGGCTACACCTTC.

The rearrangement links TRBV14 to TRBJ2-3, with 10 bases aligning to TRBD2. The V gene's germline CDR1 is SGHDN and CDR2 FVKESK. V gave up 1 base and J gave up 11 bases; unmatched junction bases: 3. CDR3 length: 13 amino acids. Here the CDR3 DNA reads TGTGCCAGCAGCCAAGCACTAGCGGGAAGGCAGTATTTT. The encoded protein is CASSQALAGRQYF.

CDR3 amino acids: CASGLVVQETQYF. The DNA of the CDR3 is TGTGCCAGCGGGCTAGTGGTACAAGAGACCCAGTACTTC. The chain combines TRBV2 with TRBJ2-5; D remains unclear. CDR3 length: 13 amino acids. In germline, CDR1 is SNHLY, CDR2 FYNNEI. The V end was cut by 8 bases, the J end by 2 bases, with 12 bases between.

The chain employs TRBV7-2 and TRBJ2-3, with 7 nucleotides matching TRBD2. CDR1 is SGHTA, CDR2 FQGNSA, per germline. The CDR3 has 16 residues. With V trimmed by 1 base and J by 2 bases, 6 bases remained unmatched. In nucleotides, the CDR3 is TGTGCCAGCAGCTTAGGTAGCGGGTCATTCACAGATACGCAGTATTTT. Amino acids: CASSLGSGSFTDTQYF.

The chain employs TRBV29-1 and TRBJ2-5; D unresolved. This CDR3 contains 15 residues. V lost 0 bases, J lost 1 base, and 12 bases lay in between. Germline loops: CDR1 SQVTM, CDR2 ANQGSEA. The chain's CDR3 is CSVEDLGWLQETQYF. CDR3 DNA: TGCAGCGTTGAAGATCTGGGTTGGCTCCAAGAGACCCAGTACTTC.

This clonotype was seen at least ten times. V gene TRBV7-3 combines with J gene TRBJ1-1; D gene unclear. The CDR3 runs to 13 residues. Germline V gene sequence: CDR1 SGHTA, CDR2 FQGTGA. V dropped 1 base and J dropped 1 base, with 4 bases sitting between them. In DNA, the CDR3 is TGTGCCAGCAGCTTAAGCAGGAACACTGAAGCTTTCTTT. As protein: CASSLSRNTEAFF.

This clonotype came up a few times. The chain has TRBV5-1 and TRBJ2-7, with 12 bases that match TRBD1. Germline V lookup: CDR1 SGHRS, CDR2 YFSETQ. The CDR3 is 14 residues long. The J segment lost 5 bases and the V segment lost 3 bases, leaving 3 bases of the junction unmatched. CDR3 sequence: CASSSGQGAHEQYF. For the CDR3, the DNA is TGCGCCAGCAGCTCGGGACAGGGGGCCCACGAGCAGTACTTC.

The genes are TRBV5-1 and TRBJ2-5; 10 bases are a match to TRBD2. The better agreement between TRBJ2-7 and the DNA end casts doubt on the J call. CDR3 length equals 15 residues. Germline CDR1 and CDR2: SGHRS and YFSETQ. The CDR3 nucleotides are TGCGCCAGCAGCTGGATTTCTAGCGGGAGAGACGAGCAGTACTTC. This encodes CASSWISSGRDEQYF.

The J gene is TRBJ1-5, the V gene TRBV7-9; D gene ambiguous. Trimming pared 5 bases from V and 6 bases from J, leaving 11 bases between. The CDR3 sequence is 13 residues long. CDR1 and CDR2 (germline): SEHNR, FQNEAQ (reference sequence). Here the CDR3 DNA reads TGTGCCAGCAGCACCTTCGGAGGTCAGCCCCAGCATTTT. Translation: CASSTFGGQPQHF. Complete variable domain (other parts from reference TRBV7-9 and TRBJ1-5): DTGVSQNPRHKITKRGQNVTFRCDPISEHNRLYWYRQTLGQGPEFLTYFQNEAQLEKSRLLSDRFSAERPKGSFSTLEIQRTEQGDSAMYLCASSTFGGQPQHFGDGTRLSIL.

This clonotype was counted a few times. The CDR3 is CASSLVQGVRYEQYF. The CDR3 nucleotides read TGCGCCAGCAGCCTAGTACAGGGGGTAAGATACGAGCAGTACTTC. This chain uses TRBV5-1 with TRBJ2-7; 8 bases map to TRBD1. The CDR3 is 15 amino acids. J lost 4 bases, V lost 4 bases, and 10 bases had no gene match. Germline CDR1 reads SGHRS; CDR2 reads YFSETQ.

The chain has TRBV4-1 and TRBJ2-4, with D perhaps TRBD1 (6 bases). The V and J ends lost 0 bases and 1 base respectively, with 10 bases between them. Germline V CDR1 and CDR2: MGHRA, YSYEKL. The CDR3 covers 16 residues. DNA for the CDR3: TGCGCCAGCAGCCAAGAACAGGGACGGGCCAAAAACATTCAGTACTTC. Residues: CASSQEQGRAKNIQYF.

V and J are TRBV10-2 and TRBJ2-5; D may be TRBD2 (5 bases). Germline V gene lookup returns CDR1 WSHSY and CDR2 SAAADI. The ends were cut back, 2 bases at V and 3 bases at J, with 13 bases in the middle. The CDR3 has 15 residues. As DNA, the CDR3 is TGCGCCAGCAGTGAGAGCGGCAGTTCTGAAGAGACCCAGTACTTC. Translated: CASSESGSSEETQYF.